The rows below give T cell receptor beta chains drawn from one sample of a study of control samples from healthy donors and cancer patients. Only in-frame clones appear in the TCRdb table, and some are missing; sequencing was by immunoSEQ multiplex PCR. There are about 61,000 clones in the sample; about 90% occur only once, and approximately 5.9% lies in the top ten. Sequenced material: PBMCs. These receptors were obtained from a man aged 55 to 70 with colorectal cancer. CDR3s include the opening cysteine and the closing phenylalanine or tryptophan. The D gene is left open where the match is weak. Expanded clones get a size class; other rows say once, few or many, or leave the size out.

13	TRBD1	TRBV2	TRBJ2-1	few	CASTLDRVNEQFF	TGTGCCAGCACCTTAGACAGGGTCAATGAGCAGTTCTTC
17	TRBD1	TRBV5-5	TRBJ2-2	-	CASSPRSRQGLGGELFF	TGTGCCAGCAGCCCTCGCTCCCGACAGGGGTTGGGCGGGGAGCTGTTTTTT
15	-	TRBV9	TRBJ1-5	-	CASSVAGHQNQPQHF	TGTGCCAGCAGCGTAGCGGGACACCAGAATCAGCCCCAGCATTTT
12	-	TRBV10-3	TRBJ1-1	few	CAISDGPRWAFF	TGTGCCATCAGTGACGGCCCCAGATGGGCTTTCTTT
16	-	TRBV4-2	TRBJ1-2	-	CASSQEAGWDNYGYTF	TGTGCCAGCAGCCAAGAAGCGGGGTGGGATAACTATGGCTACACCTTC
15	-	TRBV11-3	TRBJ2-3	-	CASSRGEPSTDTQYF	TGTGCCAGCAGCCGCGGGGAACCTAGCACAGATACGCAGTATTTT
15	TRBD1	TRBV6-6	TRBJ1-2	-	CASSQGTGPLYGYTF	TGTGCCAGCAGTCAAGGGACAGGGCCGCTCTATGGCTACACCTTC
12	-	TRBV11-3	TRBJ1-1	-	CASSQGQPEAFF	TGTGCCAGCAGTCAGGGGCAGCCTGAAGCTTTCTTT
15	-	TRBV11-3	TRBJ2-6	-	CASSGGGSGANVLTF	TGTGCCAGCAGCGGGGGAGGATCTGGGGCCAACGTCCTGACTTTC
15	-	TRBV2	TRBJ2-2	-	CATRRGGGVYGELFF	TGTGCCACCAGACGCGGCGGGGGCGTCTACGGGGAGCTGTTTTTT
16	TRBD2	TRBV5-1	TRBJ2-1	once	CASSFSLAGGLGEQFF	TGCGCCAGCAGCTTCTCCTTAGCGGGGGGATTGGGTGAGCAGTTCTTC
15	TRBD1	TRBV6-6	TRBJ1-1	-	CASWGYRGRDTEAFF	TGTGCCAGCTGGGGCTACAGGGGGCGGGACACTGAAGCTTTCTTT
14	-	TRBV18	TRBJ2-1	-	CASSPQGTYNEQFF	TGTGCCAGCTCACCTCAGGGGACCTACAATGAGCAGTTCTTC
13	TRBD1	TRBV19	TRBJ2-7	-	CASKGTGTYEQYF	TGTGCCAGTAAAGGGACAGGTACTTACGAGCAGTACTTC
16	TRBD1	TRBV6-2/TRBV6-3	TRBJ1-6	-	CASSRGQGAYNSPLHF	TGTGCCAGCAGTCGAGGACAGGGGGCCTATAATTCACCCCTCCACTTT
17	TRBD1	TRBV19	TRBJ1-2	-	CASSNGQGRLTNYGYTF	TGTGCCAGTAGTAACGGACAGGGGCGGTTAACTAACTATGGCTACACCTTC
12	-	TRBV9	TRBJ2-2	-	CASSVVSGELFF	TGTGCCAGCAGCGTAGTATCTGGGGAGCTGTTTTTT